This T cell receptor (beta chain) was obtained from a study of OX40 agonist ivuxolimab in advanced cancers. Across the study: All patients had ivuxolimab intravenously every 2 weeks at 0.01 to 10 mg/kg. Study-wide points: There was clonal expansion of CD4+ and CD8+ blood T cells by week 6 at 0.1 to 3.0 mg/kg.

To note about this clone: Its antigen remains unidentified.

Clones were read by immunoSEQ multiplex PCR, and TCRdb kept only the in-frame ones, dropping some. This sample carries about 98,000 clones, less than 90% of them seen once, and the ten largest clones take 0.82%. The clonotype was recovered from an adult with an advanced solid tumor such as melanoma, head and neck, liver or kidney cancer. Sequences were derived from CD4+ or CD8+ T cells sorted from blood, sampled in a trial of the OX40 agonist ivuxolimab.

The DNA for the CDR3 is TGTGCCAGCTCTCCAGCCGGGCTAGCGGGAGGTAATGAGCAGTTCTTC. Its translation: CASSPAGLAGGNEQFF. The chain links TRBV18 to TRBJ2-1; 11 bases line up with TRBD2. V lost 6 bases to trimming and J lost 7 bases; unmatched junction nucleotides: 11. In germline, CDR1 is KGHSH, CDR2 LQKENI. The CDR3 has 16 residues.